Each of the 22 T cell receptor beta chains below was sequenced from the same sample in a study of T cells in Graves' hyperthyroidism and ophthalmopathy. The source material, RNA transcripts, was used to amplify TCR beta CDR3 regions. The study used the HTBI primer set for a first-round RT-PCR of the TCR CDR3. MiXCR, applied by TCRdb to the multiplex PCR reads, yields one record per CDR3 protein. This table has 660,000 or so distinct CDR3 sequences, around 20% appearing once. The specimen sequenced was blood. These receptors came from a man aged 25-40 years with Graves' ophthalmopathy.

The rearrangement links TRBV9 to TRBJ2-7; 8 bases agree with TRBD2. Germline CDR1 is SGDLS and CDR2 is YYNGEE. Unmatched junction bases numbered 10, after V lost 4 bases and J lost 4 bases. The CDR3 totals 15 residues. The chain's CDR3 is CASSRGGLGTYEQYF. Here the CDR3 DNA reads TGTGCCAGCAGCCGAGGGGGACTAGGGACTTACGAGCAGTACTTC.

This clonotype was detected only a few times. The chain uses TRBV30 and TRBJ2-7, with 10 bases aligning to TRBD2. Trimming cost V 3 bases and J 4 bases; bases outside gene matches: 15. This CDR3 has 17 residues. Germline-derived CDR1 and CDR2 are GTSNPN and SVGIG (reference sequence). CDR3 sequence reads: CAWRQPAGLAGVYEQYF. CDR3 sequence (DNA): TGTGCCTGGAGACAGCCGGCGGGGCTAGCGGGAGTTTACGAGCAGTACTTC.

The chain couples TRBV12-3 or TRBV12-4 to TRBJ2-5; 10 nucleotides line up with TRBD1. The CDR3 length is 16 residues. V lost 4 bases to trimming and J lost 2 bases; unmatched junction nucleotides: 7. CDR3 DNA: TGTGCCAGCAGTTCCGGGACAGGGGTTGAACAAGAGACCCAGTACTTC. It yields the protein CASSSGTGVEQETQYF.

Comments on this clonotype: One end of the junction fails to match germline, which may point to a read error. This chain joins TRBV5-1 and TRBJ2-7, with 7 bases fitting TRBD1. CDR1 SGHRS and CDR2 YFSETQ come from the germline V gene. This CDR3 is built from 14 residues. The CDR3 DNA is TGCGCCGGCAGCCTTACCGGGACAGCTTACGAGCAGTACTTC. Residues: CAGSLTGTAYEQYF. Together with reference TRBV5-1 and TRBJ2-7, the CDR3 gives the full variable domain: KAGVTQTPRYLIKTRGQQVTLSCSPISGHRSVSWYQQTPGQGLQFLFEYFSETQRNKGNFPGRFSGRQFSNSRSEMNVSTLELGDSALYLCAGSLTGTAYEQYFGPGTRLTVT.

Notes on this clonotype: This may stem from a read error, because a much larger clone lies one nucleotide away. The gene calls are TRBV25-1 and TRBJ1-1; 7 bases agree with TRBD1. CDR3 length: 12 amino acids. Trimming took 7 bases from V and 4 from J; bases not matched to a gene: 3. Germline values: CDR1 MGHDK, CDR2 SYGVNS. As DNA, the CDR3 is TGTGCCAGCACAGGGGGGATCACTGAAGCTTTCTTT. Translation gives CASTGGITEAFF.

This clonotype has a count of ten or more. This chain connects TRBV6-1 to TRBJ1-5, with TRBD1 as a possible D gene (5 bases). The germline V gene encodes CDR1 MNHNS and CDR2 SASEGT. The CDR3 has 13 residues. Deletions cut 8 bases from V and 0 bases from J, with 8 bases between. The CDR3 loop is CASGTDSNQPQHF. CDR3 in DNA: TGTGCCAGCGGGACGGATAGCAATCAGCCCCAGCATTTT.

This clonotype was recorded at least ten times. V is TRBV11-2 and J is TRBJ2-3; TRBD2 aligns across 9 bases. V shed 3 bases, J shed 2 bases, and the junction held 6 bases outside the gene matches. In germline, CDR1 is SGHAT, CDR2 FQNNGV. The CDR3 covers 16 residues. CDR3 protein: CASSFRSGSYTDTQYF. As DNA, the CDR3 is TGTGCCAGCAGCTTCCGTAGCGGGAGTTACACAGATACGCAGTATTTT.

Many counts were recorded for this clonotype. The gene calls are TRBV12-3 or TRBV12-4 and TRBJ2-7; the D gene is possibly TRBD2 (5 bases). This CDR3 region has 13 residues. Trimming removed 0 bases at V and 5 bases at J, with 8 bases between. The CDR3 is CASSLAGVNEQYF. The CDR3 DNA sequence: TGTGCCAGCAGTTTAGCGGGAGTCAACGAGCAGTACTTC.

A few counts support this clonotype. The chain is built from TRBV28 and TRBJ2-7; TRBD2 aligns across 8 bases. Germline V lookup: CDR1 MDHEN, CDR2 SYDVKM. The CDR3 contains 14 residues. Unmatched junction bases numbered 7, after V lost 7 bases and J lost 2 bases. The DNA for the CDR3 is TGTGCCAGCATTTCGGGAGGGCCCCCCTACGAGCAGTACTTC. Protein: CASISGGPPYEQYF.

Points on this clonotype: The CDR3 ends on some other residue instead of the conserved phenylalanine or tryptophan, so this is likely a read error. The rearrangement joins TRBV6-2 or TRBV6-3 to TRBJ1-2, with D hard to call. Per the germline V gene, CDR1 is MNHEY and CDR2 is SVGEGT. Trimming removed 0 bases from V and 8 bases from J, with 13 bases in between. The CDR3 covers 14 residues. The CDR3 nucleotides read TGTGCCAGCAGTTACTCGAATGGCTTTTGGGGCTACACCCTC. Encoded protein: CASSYSNGFWGYTL.

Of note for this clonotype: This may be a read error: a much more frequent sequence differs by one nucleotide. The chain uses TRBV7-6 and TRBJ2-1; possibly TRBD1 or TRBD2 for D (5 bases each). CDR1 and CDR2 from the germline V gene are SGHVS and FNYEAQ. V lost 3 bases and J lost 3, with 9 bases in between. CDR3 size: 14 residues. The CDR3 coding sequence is TGTGCCAGCAGCTTGGGACCTATCTACAATGAGCAGTTCTTC. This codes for CASSLGPIYNEQFF.

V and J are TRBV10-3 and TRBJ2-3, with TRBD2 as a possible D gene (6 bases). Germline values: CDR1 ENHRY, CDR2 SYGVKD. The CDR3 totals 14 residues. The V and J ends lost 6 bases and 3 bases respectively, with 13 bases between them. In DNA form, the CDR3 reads TGTGCCATCAGCCAGCGGGTTCAAACAGATACGCAGTATTTT. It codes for CAISQRVQTDTQYF.

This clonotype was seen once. The CDR3 bases are TGCGCCAGCAGCCCTAGCGGGGAAACCTACGAGCAGTACTTC. Encoded protein: CASSPSGETYEQYF. V gene TRBV5-1 combines with J gene TRBJ2-7; 9 nucleotides align to TRBD2. Germline V gene sequence: CDR1 SGHRS, CDR2 YFSETQ. CDR3 length equals 14 residues. Trimming removed 4 bases from V and 2 bases from J; junction bases left unmatched: 4.

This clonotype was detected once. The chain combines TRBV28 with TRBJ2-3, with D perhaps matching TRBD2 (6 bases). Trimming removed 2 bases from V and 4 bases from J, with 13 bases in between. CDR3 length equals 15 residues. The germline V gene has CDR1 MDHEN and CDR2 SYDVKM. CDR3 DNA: TGTGCCAGCAGTTTAGCAACTAGCACCTCAGATACGCAGTATTTT. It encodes CASSLATSTSDTQYF.

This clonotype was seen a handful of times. The CDR3 DNA reads TGTGCCAGCAGCTCTCAAATGAGGAATTCACCCCTCCACTTT. Encoded protein: CASSSQMRNSPLHF. The chain carries TRBV7-8 and TRBJ1-6, with D unclear. The CDR3 is made up of 14 amino acids. Trimming removed 4 bases from V and 7 bases from J, with 11 bases in between. Looked up from germline, CDR1 is SGHVS and CDR2 is FQNEAQ.

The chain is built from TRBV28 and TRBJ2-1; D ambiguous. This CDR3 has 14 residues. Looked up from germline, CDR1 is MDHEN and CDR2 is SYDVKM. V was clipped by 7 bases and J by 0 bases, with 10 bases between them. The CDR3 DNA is TGTGCCAGCACCAAGGGTAGCTCCTACAATGAGCAGTTCTTC. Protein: CASTKGSSYNEQFF. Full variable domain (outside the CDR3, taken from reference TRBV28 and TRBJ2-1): DVKVTQSSRYLVKRTGEKVFLECVQDMDHENMFWYRQDPGLGLRLIYFSYDVKMKEKGDIPEGYSVSREKKERFSLILESASTNQTSMYLCASTKGSSYNEQFFGPGTRLTVL.

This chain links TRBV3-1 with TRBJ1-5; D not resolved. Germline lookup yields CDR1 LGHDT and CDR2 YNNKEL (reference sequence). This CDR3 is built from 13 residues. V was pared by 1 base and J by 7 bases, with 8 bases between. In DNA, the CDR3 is TGTGCCAGCAGCCAAGCCCTTCGGCAGCCCCAGCATTTT. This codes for CASSQALRQPQHF.

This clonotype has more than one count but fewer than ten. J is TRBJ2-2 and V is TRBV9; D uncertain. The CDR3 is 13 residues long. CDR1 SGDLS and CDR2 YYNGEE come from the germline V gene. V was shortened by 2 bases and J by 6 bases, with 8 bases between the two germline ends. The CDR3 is CASSVMVAGELFF. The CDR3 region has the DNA TGTGCCAGCAGCGTTATGGTCGCCGGGGAGCTGTTTTTT.

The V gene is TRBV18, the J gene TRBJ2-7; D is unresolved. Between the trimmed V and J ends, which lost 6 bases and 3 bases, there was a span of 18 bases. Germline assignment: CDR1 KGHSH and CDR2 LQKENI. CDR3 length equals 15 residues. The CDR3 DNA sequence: TGTGCCAGCTCCTTCTCTCGCGGCACAATCTACGAGCAGTACTTC. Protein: CASSFSRGTIYEQYF.

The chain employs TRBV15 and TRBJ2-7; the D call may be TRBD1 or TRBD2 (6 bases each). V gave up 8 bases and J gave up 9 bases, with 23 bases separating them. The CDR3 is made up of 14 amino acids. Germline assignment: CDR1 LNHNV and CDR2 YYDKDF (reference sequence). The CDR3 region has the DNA TGTGCCACCCGCTTCTCGAGGGGTGGGGGGCGGCAGTACTTC. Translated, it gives CATRFSRGGGRQYF.

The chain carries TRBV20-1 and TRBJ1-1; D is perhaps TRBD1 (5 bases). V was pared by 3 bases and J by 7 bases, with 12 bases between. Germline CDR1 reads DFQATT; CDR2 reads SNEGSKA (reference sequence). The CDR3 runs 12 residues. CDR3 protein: CSASGTLYEAFF. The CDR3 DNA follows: TGCAGTGCTAGCGGGACGTTGTATGAAGCTTTCTTT.

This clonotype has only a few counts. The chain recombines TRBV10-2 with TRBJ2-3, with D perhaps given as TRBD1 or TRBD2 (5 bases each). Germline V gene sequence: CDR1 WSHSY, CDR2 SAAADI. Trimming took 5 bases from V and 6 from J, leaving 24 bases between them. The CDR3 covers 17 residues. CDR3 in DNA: TGCGCCAGCAGTCCCCATGTTCTCGCGACAGAGGGGGATACGCAGTATTTT. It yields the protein CASSPHVLATEGDTQYF.